The next 30 T cell receptor beta chains were all read from a single sample in a study of T cells in Graves' hyperthyroidism and ophthalmopathy (dated by TCRdb to about 2019). The library was prepared using multiplex PCR. The instrument given in TCRdb is Illumina HiSeq 2000. The TCR beta CDR3 regions were amplified from the RNA transcripts. A first-round RT-PCR of the TCR CDR3 used the HTBI primer set with the Qiagen OneStep RT-PCR kit. TCRdb cleaned the public reads at Q25 with fastp, built clones with MiXCR and kept in-frame beta chains. Merged by CDR3 protein, the rows form single entries marked with the most common genes and DNA. This sample gives 540,000 or so distinct CDR3 sequences in total; more than 45% of them show up just once. Together, the top ten hold about 20% of the sample. The specimen was peripheral blood or thyroid tissue (not recorded which). Receptor source: an adult woman with Graves' disease, either hyperthyroidism or ophthalmopathy (not recorded which).

This clonotype was observed many times. The chain employs TRBV5-6 and TRBJ1-1; D is perhaps TRBD1 (6 bases). The germline gives CDR1 SGHDT, CDR2 YYEEEE. V was clipped by 3 bases and J by 4 bases, with 22 bases between them. This CDR3 has 17 residues. The CDR3 sequence: CASSSVVGSGGGTEAFF. DNA for the CDR3: TGTGCCAGCAGCTCCGTTGTCGGAAGCGGAGGGGGCACTGAAGCTTTCTTT.

The chain joins TRBV7-9 to TRBJ2-7, with D uncertain. The CDR3 extends over 13 amino acids. The V end lost 3 bases, the J end lost 12 bases, and 18 bases lay between the germline ends. Looked up from germline, CDR1 is SEHNR and CDR2 is FQNEAQ (reference sequence). For the CDR3, the DNA is TGTGCCAGCAGCTTTAGGCAGGAAGGTCCGCCGTACTTC. Translated: CASSFRQEGPPYF.

The J gene is TRBJ1-5, the V gene TRBV15, with TRBD1 matching 9 bases. Trimming removed 1 base from V and 11 bases from J; junction bases left unmatched: 3. This CDR3 comprises 13 residues. Germline V lookup: CDR1 LNHNV, CDR2 YYDKDF (reference sequence). CDR3 region: CATSRGQGETQHF. The CDR3 bases are TGTGCCACCAGCAGAGGACAGGGGGAGACCCAGCATTTT.

The V gene is TRBV7-2, the J gene TRBJ2-1; D remains unclear. The germline V and J ends were trimmed by 2 bases and 6 bases, with 14 bases remaining between them. CDR1 is SGHTA and CDR2 is FQGNSA in the germline V gene. The CDR3 runs to 15 residues. The CDR3 spells CASSLSTGWGNEQFF. The CDR3 DNA is TGTGCCAGCAGCTTAAGTACCGGATGGGGCAATGAGCAGTTCTTC.

This clonotype has a count of ten or more. The chain uses TRBV10-3 and TRBJ2-5; 10 bases map to TRBD1. Germline lookup yields CDR1 ENHRY and CDR2 SYGVKD. Germline trimming cut 7 bases from V and 5 bases from J; bases unmatched to any gene: 7. The CDR3 contains 14 residues. CDR3 protein: CAIKPDRGGETQYF. The DNA of the CDR3 is TGTGCCATCAAGCCGGACAGGGGGGGGGAGACCCAGTACTTC.

This clonotype has at least ten counts. This rearrangement joins TRBV19 to TRBJ1-3, with D hard to call. V lost 8 bases and J lost 0, with 11 bases in between. Germline CDR1 reads LNHDA; CDR2 reads SQIVND (reference sequence). The CDR3 has 14 amino acids. CDR3 loop: CASGNSGSGNTIYF. CDR3 bases: TGTGCCAGTGGCAACTCCGGCTCTGGAAACACCATATATTTT. Together with reference TRBV19 and TRBJ1-3, the CDR3 gives the full variable domain: DGGITQSPKYLFRKEGQNVTLSCEQNLNHDAMYWYRQDPGQGLRLIYYSQIVNDFQKGDIAEGYSVSREKKESFPLTVTSAQKNPTAFYLCASGNSGSGNTIYFGEGSWLTVV.

V is TRBV10-3 and J is TRBJ2-7; 9 bases line up with TRBD2. The junction had 3 bases not matched to a gene; V was cut back by 3 bases and J by 6 bases. This CDR3 is built from 13 residues. From germline, CDR1 is ENHRY and CDR2 SYGVKD. CDR3 loop: CAISDGTSFEQYF. Written as DNA, the CDR3 is TGTGCCATCAGTGACGGGACTAGCTTCGAGCAGTACTTC.

The V and J genes are TRBV7-8 and TRBJ2-5, with 9 positions matching TRBD1. With V trimmed by 3 bases and J by 5 bases, 7 bases remained unmatched. The CDR3 contains 15 residues. In germline, CDR1 is SGHVS, CDR2 FQNEAQ. CDR3 nucleotides: TGTGCCAGCAGCTTGTCCGGGACAGGGAGGGAGACCCAGTACTTC. It is translated as CASSLSGTGRETQYF.

The rearrangement joins TRBV7-2 to TRBJ1-3; unclear D gene. The CDR3 contains 11 residues. Between the trimmed V and J ends, which lost 5 bases and 9 bases, there was a span of 8 bases. Germline CDR1 is SGHTA and CDR2 is FQGNSA. CDR3 coding DNA: TGTGCCAGCAGCCAAATCGCCACCATATATTTT. Its protein product is CASSQIATIYF.

This clonotype was seen only once. The chain carries TRBV28 and TRBJ2-7; 8 nucleotides line up with TRBD2. Germline V gives CDR1 MDHEN, CDR2 SYDVKM. The V gene end was trimmed by 0 bases and the J gene end by 4 bases; junction bases not matched to a gene: 5. The CDR3 loop spans 15 amino acids. CDR3 sequence reads: CASSLWSGSSYEQYF. The DNA of the CDR3 is TGTGCCAGCAGTTTATGGAGCGGGAGTAGTTACGAGCAGTACTTC.

This clonotype was recorded only once. This chain joins TRBV20-1 and TRBJ2-7; 7 bases map to TRBD2. Losses at the gene ends were 0 bases for V and 3 bases for J; bases not matched to a gene: 5. The CDR3 spans 14 residues. The germline CDR1 and CDR2 sequences are DFQATT and SNEGSKA (reference sequence). DNA of the CDR3: TGCAGTGCTAGAGATCCGGAGCGGGACTACGAGCAGTACTTC. Encoded protein: CSARDPERDYEQYF.

The table lists this clonotype with many counts. The chain has TRBV6-1 and TRBJ2-2; TRBD2 agrees at 13 bases. The CDR3 covers 15 residues. The V and J ends lost 8 bases and 4 bases, in that order; junction bases with no gene match: 4. The germline CDR1 and CDR2 sequences are MNHNS and SASEGT. The CDR3 nucleotides read TGTGCCAGCGCCGGGACTAGCGGGACCACCGGGGAGCTGTTTTTT. It specifies CASAGTSGTTGELFF.

The gene calls are TRBV10-3 and TRBJ1-2, with D possibly TRBD1 on 6 matching bases. The germline CDR1 and CDR2 sequences are ENHRY and SYGVKD. The CDR3 sequence is 14 residues long. Trimming took 4 bases from V and 0 from J, leaving 9 bases between them. The chain's CDR3 is CAISGRQANYGYTF. CDR3 nucleotides: TGTGCCATCAGTGGAAGACAGGCTAACTATGGCTACACCTTC.

This clonotype was observed a single time. J is TRBJ2-5 and V is TRBV7-2, with a weak D call TRBD2 (7 bases). V was shortened by 5 bases and J by 3 bases, with 13 bases between the two germline ends. CDR3 length: 14 amino acids. Per germline, CDR1 SGHTA and CDR2 FQGNSA. DNA for the CDR3: TGTGCCAGCAGCCAAGGGGGGGGAAAAGAGACCCAGTACTTC. This encodes CASSQGGGKETQYF.

This chain joins TRBV12-3 or TRBV12-4 and TRBJ2-7, with 7 bases lining up with TRBD2. Trimming at V came to 4 bases and at J to 4 bases, leaving 10 bases not matched to a gene. The CDR3 runs to 15 residues. Written as DNA, the CDR3 is TGTGCCAGCAGTTCCGACGGGCGGGAGTTTTACGAGCAGTACTTC. Encoded protein: CASSSDGREFYEQYF.

The CDR3 region has the DNA TGTGCCAGCAGTTACTCGTGGGCAGATTATGGCTACACCTTC. Amino acids: CASSYSWADYGYTF. The chain is built from TRBV6-1 and TRBJ1-2, with no clear D. Trimming pared 5 bases from V and 5 bases from J, leaving 15 bases between. Germline CDR1 is MNHNS and CDR2 is SASEGT. CDR3 size: 14 residues.

V usage is TRBV5-1 and J usage is TRBJ1-4; the D is unclear. CDR1 is SGHRS, CDR2 YFSETQ, per germline. The V end was cut by 0 bases, the J end by 8 bases, with 11 bases between. CDR3 size: 14 residues. This CDR3 is CASSLAEGGEKLFF. CDR3 bases: TGCGCCAGCAGCTTGGCGGAGGGCGGCGAAAAACTGTTTTTT.

This clonotype was observed a single time. V is TRBV24-1 and J is TRBJ2-5; D tentatively reads TRBD1 or TRBD2 (5 bases each). The CDR3 is 17 amino acids. Between the trimmed V and J ends, which lost 1 base and 5 bases, there was a span of 19 bases. Germline CDR1 and CDR2: KGHDR and SFDVKD. CDR3 sequence: CATSDFGGAEPAETQYF. CDR3 DNA: TGTGCCACCAGTGATTTTGGGGGAGCGGAGCCGGCGGAGACCCAGTACTTC.

For this clonotype: A clone one base away is much larger, so this may be a read error. V is TRBV7-2 and J is TRBJ2-2, with 12 bases aligning to TRBD2. The CDR3 length is 17 residues. Germline CDR1 reads SGHTA; CDR2 reads FQGNSA. J gave up 1 base and V 8 bases, and 8 bases lay outside the gene matches. The CDR3 is CASGYWTSGMNTGELFF. The DNA for the CDR3 is TGTGCCAGCGGCTATTGGACTAGCGGGATGAACACCGGGGAGCTGTTTTTT.

This chain links TRBV6-5 with TRBJ1-2; maybe TRBD1 (5 bases). The CDR3 is made up of 15 amino acids. V was clipped by 4 bases and J by 9 bases, with 21 bases between them. Germline V gives CDR1 MNHEY, CDR2 SVGAGI. The CDR3 loop reads CASSSGQATTFSYTF. CDR3 DNA sequence: TGTGCCAGCAGTTCCGGACAAGCCACTACATTCAGCTACACCTTC.

This clonotype was counted a single time. The chain couples TRBV7-6 to TRBJ1-6, with a possible D match to TRBD1 (6 bases). The V end was cut by 5 bases, the J end by 8 bases, with 16 bases between. CDR1 is SGHVS, CDR2 FNYEAQ, per germline. The CDR3 length is 15 residues. The CDR3: CASSPPGGGDSPLHF. In nucleotides, the CDR3 is TGTGCCAGCAGCCCACCAGGAGGGGGTGATTCACCCCTCCACTTT.

A remark on this clonotype: Given the absence of the conserved phenylalanine or tryptophan at the CDR3 end, a read error is likely. The DNA is left out, because the CDR3 cannot be placed on it with certainty; the CDR3 is given as TCRdb lists it. The V and J genes are TRBV5-1 and TRBJ2-1; TRBD1 is the table's D call, not checked against the DNA. CDR1 and CDR2 from the germline V gene are SGHRS and YFSETQ. The length of the CDR3 is 15 amino acids, counting both ends. The CDR3 sequence: CASSLGGIAYNEPLC.

This chain connects TRBV7-9 to TRBJ2-7, with 7 bases identical to TRBD2. V shed 4 bases and J 6 bases; nucleotides not matched to a gene: 6. From germline, CDR1 is SEHNR and CDR2 FQNEAQ (reference sequence). There are 13 residues in the CDR3. The CDR3 is CASSYSAGREQYF. For the CDR3, the DNA is TGTGCCAGCAGCTACTCAGCGGGGCGCGAGCAGTACTTC.

This clonotype appeared a few times. The chain has TRBV10-3 and TRBJ2-3; TRBD1 or TRBD2 may be the D gene (5 bases each). CDR1 and CDR2 from the germline V gene are ENHRY and SYGVKD. Trimming took 2 bases from V and 2 from J, leaving 11 bases between them. The CDR3 covers 15 residues. The CDR3 nucleotides read TGTGCCATCAGTGAGACGGGACGATTCACAGATACGCAGTATTTT. It encodes CAISETGRFTDTQYF.

The rearrangement links TRBV25-1 to TRBJ1-4, with 7 nucleotides matching TRBD1. V shed 11 bases and J 4 bases; nucleotides not matched to a gene: 7. Germline values: CDR1 MGHDK, CDR2 SYGVNS. The CDR3 length is 13 residues. In DNA form, the CDR3 reads TGTGCCGGGACTGGACAGGTTAATGAAAAACTGTTTTTT. Encoded protein: CAGTGQVNEKLFF.

This clonotype was counted at least ten times. The CDR3 here is CSVPSGVETQYF. CDR3 nucleotides: TGCAGCGTCCCGTCGGGGGTTGAGACCCAGTACTTC. The chain is built from TRBV29-1 and TRBJ2-5; D is possibly TRBD2 (6 bases). This CDR3 comprises 12 residues. Trimming shortened V by 6 bases and J by 5 bases, and 13 bases separated the two germline ends. CDR1 SQVTM and CDR2 ANQGSEA come from the germline V gene. Drawing the rest from reference TRBV29-1 and TRBJ2-5, the complete variable domain is SAVISQKPSRDICQRGTSLTIQCQVDSQVTMMFWYRQQPGQSLTLIATANQGSEATYESGFVIDKFPISRPNLTFSTLTVSNMSPEDSSIYLCSVPSGVETQYFGPGTRLLVL.

The chain combines TRBV4-2 with TRBJ1-1; D ambiguous. Trimming shortened V by 5 bases and J by 1 base, and 8 bases separated the two germline ends. This CDR3 has 13 residues. Germline values: CDR1 LGHNA, CDR2 YNFKEQ. The CDR3 here is CASSMNGNTEAFF. CDR3 in DNA: TGTGCCAGCAGCATGAATGGGAACACTGAAGCTTTCTTT.

The sample holds many counts of this clonotype. The CDR3 bases are TGTGCCAGCAGTCCCGGACAGGGAATCTATGGCTACACCTTC. Amino acids: CASSPGQGIYGYTF. The rearrangement uses TRBV2 and TRBJ1-2; 8 nucleotides line up with TRBD1. V shed 5 bases and J 4 bases; nucleotides not matched to a gene: 6. CDR1 and CDR2 from the germline V gene are SNHLY and FYNNEI. The CDR3 has 14 amino acids.

This clonotype was picked up one time. This CDR3 is missing its conserved last phenylalanine or tryptophan, likely due to a read error. The DNA is omitted, as the CDR3 cannot be located on it reliably, and the CDR3 follows TCRdb's listing. This chain joins TRBV9 and TRBJ1-2; whether TRBD1, the table's D call, matches the DNA was not checked. The CDR3 spans 8 residues, counting both ends. Germline CDR1 reads SGDLS; CDR2 reads YYNGEE. CDR3: CASSAARA.

The table lists this clonotype with many counts. The chain joins TRBV12-3 or TRBV12-4 to TRBJ1-5; the D gene is possibly TRBD1 (5 bases). The V and J ends lost 7 bases and 4 bases respectively, with 17 bases between them. The CDR3 has 15 residues. The CDR3 spells CASTNLRDGNQPQHF. CDR3 nucleotides: TGTGCCAGCACCAACCTTCGGGACGGAAATCAGCCCCAGCATTTT.